This T cell receptor beta chain was identified during a study of cytomegalovirus exposure and HLA in healthy donors. For the study at large: A later analysis reported the same platform for the 120 validation repertoires and the roughly 630 first-cohort repertoires.

Germline V gene data show CDR1 as SEHNR and CDR2 as FQNEAQ (reference sequence). Trimming at V came to 4 bases and at J to 5 bases, leaving 3 bases not matched to a gene. This CDR3 has 15 residues. Assay used: immunoSEQ multiplex PCR; TCRdb lists only in-frame clones, some missing. The sample lists some 150,000 clones; more than 75% were seen once. The donors formed part of the approximately 120-subject validation cohort, distinct from the roughly 600-subject first cohort. Study outcomes and limitations: Among TCR beta chains, those listed as cytomegalovirus-associated numbered over 150. A classifier reportedly called cytomegalovirus status with high sensitivity and specificity.

As concerns this clone: Its antigen is not known.

This clonotype originated in a man aged 18 to 29 in good health and CMV-seropositive. The specimen was PBMCs. The chain couples TRBV7-9 to TRBJ2-5; TRBD2 matches 14 bases. CDR3 sequence reads: CASSSRLAGGETQYF. CDR3 coding DNA: TGTGCCAGCAGCTCCAGACTAGCGGGAGGGGAGACCCAGTACTTC.